This TCR beta chain was obtained from a study of T cell repertoires in cytomegalovirus infection. Looking at the study overall: Shared public TCR beta signatures pointed to both CMV infection and a matching HLA type. Whole-study findings and limits: Adding up the frequency of public TCR beta families identified people who carried CMV plus the relevant HLA. HLA-C-restricted CMV clonotypes gave the most frequent clonotype in two of eight donors.

MiXCR was run by TCRdb on the reads, yielding one entry per CDR3 protein. The repertoire consists of approximately 280,000 distinct CDR3 sequences, with approximately 22% occurring once and the leading ten covering about 21%. Germline CDR1 is MDHEN and CDR2 is SYDVKM. With 3 bases removed from V and 4 bases from J, the gap between germline ends came to 9 bases. The CDR3 totals 13 residues. This clonotype was recorded a few times. Its antigen is undetermined. This specimen consisted of cultured PBMCs, obtained from culture after CMV antigen stimulation. The clonotype originates from a human donor in good health (CMV status not recorded). Some clones in this sample may be carry-over from other donors' samples. The chain uses TRBV28 and TRBJ1-2; D remains ambiguous. CDR3 residues: CASSFGQPYGYTF. The CDR3 region has the DNA TGTGCCAGCAGTTTCGGGCAGCCCTATGGCTACACCTTC.